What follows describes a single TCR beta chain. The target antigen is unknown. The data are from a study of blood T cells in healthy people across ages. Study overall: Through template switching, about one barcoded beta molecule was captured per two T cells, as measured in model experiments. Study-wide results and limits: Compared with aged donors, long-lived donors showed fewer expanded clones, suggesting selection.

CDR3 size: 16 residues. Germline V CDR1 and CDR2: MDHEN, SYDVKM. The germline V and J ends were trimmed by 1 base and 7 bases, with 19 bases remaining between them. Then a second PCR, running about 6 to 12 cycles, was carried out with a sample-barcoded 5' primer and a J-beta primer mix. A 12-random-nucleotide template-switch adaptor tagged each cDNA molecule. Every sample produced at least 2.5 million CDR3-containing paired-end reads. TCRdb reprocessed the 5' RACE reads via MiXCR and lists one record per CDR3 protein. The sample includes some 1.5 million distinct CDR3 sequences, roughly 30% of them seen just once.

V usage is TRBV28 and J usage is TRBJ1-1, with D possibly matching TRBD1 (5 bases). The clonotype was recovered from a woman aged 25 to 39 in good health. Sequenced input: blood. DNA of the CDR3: TGTGCCAGCAGTTTATTAGGTTCAGCGGGGGGACTTGAAGCTTTCTTT. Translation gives CASSLLGSAGGLEAFF.